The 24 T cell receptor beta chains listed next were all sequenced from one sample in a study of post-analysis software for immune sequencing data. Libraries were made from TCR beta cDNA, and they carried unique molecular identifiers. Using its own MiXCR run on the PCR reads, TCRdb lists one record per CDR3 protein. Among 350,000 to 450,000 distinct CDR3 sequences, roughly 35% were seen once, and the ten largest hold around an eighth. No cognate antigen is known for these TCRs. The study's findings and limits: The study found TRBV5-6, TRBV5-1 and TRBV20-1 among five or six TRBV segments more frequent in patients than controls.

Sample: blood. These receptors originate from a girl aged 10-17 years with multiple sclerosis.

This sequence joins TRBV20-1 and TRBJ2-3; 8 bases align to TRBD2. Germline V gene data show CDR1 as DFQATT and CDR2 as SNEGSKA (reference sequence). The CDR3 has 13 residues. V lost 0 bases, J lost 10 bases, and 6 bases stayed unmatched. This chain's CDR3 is CSARDRLALAQYF. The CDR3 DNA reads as TGCAGTGCTAGAGATAGACTAGCGCTTGCGCAGTATTTT.

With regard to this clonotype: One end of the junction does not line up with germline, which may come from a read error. CDR3 DNA: TGCAGCGCTGAAGAGGACACGATAAACATTCAGTACTTC. It encodes CSAEEDTINIQYF. V usage is TRBV29-1 and J usage is TRBJ2-4, with a tentative D call TRBD1 (5 bases). The CDR3 extends over 13 amino acids. The germline V gene encodes CDR1 SQVTM and CDR2 ANQGSEA.

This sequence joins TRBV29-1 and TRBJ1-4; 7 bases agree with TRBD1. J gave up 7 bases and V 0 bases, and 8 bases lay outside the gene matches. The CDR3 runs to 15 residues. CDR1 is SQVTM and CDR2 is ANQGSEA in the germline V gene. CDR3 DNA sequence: TGCAGCGTTGAAGATGGCCAGACAGGGACTGAAAAACTGTTTTTT. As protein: CSVEDGQTGTEKLFF.

The CDR3 sequence is CASSLGTRGTDTQYF. Here the CDR3 DNA reads TGCGCCAGCAGCTTGGGTACGCGAGGCACAGATACGCAGTATTTT. The V call is TRBV5-1, the J call TRBJ2-3; D unclear. V was trimmed by 0 bases and J by 1 base, leaving 9 bases between them. The germline V gene encodes CDR1 SGHRS and CDR2 YFSETQ. CDR3 length: 15 residues.

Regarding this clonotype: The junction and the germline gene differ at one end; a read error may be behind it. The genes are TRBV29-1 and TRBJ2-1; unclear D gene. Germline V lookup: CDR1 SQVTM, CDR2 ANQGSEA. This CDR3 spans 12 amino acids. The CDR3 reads CSAEGRYNEQFF. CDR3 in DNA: TGCAGCGCTGAAGGAAGGTACAATGAGCAGTTCTTC.

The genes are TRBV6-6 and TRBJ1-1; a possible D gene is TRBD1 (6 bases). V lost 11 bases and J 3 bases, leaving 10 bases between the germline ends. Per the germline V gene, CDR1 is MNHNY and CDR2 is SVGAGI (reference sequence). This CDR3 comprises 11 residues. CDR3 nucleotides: TGTGCCGGGGGCCCCGACACTGAAGCTTTCTTT. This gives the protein CAGGPDTEAFF.

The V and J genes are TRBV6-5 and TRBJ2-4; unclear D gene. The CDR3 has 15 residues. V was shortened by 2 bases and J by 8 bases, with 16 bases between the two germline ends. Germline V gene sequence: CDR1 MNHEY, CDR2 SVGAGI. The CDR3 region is CASSYPIGPEDIQYF. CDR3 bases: TGTGCCAGCAGTTACCCGATTGGCCCAGAGGACATTCAGTACTTC.

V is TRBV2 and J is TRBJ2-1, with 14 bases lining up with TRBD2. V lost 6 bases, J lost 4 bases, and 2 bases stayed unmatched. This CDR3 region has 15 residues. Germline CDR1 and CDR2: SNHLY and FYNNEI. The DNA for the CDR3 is TGTGCCAGCAGGGGACTAGCGGGGGCATACAATGAGCAGTTCTTC. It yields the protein CASRGLAGAYNEQFF.

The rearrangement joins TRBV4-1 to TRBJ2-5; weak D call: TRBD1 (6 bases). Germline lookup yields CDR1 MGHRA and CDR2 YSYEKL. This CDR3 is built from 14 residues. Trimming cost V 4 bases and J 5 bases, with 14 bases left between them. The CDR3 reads CASSRRTVRETQYF. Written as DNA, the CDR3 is TGCGCCAGCAGCCGAAGGACAGTAAGGGAGACCCAGTACTTC.

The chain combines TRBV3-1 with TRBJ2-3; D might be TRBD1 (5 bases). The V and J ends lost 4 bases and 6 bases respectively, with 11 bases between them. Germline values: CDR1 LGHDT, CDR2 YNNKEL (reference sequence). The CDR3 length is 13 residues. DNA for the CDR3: TGTGCCAGCAGCCGACAGACGACGGATACGCAGTATTTT. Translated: CASSRQTTDTQYF.

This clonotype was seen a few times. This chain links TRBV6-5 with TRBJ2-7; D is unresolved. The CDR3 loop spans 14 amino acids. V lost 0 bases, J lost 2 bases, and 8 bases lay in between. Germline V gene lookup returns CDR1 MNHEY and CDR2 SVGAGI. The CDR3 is CASSYSGQPYEQYF. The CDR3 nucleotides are TGTGCCAGCAGTTACTCAGGGCAGCCCTACGAGCAGTACTTC.

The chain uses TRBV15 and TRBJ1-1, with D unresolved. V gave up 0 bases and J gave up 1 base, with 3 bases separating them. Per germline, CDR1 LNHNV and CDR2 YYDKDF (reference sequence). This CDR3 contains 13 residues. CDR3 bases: TGTGCCACCAGCAGAGAATGGAACACTGAAGCTTTCTTT. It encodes CATSREWNTEAFF.

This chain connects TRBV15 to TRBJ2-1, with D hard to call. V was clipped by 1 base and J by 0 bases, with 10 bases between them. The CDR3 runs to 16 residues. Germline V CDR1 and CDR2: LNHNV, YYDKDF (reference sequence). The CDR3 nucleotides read TGTGCCACCAGCAGAGTCCAGCTGAGCTCCTACAATGAGCAGTTCTTC. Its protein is CATSRVQLSSYNEQFF.

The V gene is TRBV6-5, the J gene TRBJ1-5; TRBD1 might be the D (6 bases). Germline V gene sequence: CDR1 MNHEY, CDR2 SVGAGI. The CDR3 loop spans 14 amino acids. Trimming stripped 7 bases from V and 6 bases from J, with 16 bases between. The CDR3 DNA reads TGTGCCAGCAACGAGCACAGGGAGGGTCAGCCCCAGCATTTT. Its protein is CASNEHREGQPQHF.

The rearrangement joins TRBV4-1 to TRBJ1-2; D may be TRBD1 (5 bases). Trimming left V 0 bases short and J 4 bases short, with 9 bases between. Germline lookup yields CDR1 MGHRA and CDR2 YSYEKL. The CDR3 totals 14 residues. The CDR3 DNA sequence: TGCGCCAGCAGCCAAGATAGAGGGACCTATGGCTACACCTTC. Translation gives CASSQDRGTYGYTF.

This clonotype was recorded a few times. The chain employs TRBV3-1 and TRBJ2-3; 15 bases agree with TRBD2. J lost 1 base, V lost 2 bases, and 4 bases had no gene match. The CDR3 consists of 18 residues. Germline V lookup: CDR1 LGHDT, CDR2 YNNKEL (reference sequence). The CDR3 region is CASSQRTSGGAGTDTQYF. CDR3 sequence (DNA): TGTGCCAGCAGCCAAAGGACTAGCGGGGGGGCCGGCACAGATACGCAGTATTTT.

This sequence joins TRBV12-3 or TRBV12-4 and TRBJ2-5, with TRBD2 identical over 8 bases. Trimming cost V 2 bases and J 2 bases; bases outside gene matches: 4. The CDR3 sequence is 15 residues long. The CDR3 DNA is TGTGCCAGCAGTTTACTAGCGGGTTATCAAGAGACCCAGTACTTC. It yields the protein CASSLLAGYQETQYF.

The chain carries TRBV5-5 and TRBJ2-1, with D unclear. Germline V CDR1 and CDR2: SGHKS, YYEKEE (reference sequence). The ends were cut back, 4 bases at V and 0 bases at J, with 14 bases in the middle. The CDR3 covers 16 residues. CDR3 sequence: CASSQAPHSSYNEQFF. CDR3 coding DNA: TGTGCCAGCAGCCAAGCCCCGCACAGCTCCTACAATGAGCAGTTCTTC.

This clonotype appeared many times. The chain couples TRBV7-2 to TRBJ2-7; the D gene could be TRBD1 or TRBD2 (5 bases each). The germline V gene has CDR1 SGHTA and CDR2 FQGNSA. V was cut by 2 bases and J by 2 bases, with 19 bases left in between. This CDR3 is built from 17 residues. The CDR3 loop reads CASSLNWDPSGPYEQYF. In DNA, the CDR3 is TGTGCCAGCAGCTTAAATTGGGACCCCTCCGGTCCCTACGAGCAGTACTTC.

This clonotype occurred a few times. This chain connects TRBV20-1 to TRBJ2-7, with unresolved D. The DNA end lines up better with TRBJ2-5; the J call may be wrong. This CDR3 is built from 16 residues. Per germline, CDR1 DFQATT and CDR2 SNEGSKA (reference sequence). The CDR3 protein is CSAREPLKGSRETQYF. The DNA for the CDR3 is TGCAGTGCTAGAGAACCCTTAAAGGGATCTAGGGAGACCCAGTACTTC.

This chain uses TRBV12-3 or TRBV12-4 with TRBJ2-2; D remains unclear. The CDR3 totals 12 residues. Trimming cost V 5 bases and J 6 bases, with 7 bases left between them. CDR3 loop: CASSREAGELFF. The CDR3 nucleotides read TGTGCCAGCAGTCGTGAAGCCGGGGAGCTGTTTTTT.

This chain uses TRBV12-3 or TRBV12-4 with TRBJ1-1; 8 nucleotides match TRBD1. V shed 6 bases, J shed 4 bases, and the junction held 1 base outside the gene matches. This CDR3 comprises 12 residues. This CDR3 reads CASRTGVTEAFF. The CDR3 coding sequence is TGTGCCAGCAGGACAGGGGTCACTGAAGCTTTCTTT.

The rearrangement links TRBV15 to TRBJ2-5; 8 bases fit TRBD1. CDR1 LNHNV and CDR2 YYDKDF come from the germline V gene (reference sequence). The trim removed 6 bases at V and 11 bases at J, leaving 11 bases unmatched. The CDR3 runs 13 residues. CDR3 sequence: CATRPTGAYGQYF. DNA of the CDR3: TGTGCCACCAGGCCGACAGGGGCCTACGGGCAGTACTTC. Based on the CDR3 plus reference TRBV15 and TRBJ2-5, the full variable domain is DAMVIQNPRYQVTQFGKPVTLSCSQTLNHNVMYWYQQKSSQAPKLLFHYYDKDFNNEADTPDNFQSRRPNTSFCFLDIRSPGLGDTAMYLCATRPTGAYGQYFGPGTRLLVL.

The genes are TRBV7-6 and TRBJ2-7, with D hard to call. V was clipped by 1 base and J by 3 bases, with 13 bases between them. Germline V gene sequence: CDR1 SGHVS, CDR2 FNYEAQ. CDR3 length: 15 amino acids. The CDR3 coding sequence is TGTGCCAGCAGCTTAGGTGGGGAACGGATCTACGAGCAGTACTTC. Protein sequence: CASSLGGERIYEQYF.